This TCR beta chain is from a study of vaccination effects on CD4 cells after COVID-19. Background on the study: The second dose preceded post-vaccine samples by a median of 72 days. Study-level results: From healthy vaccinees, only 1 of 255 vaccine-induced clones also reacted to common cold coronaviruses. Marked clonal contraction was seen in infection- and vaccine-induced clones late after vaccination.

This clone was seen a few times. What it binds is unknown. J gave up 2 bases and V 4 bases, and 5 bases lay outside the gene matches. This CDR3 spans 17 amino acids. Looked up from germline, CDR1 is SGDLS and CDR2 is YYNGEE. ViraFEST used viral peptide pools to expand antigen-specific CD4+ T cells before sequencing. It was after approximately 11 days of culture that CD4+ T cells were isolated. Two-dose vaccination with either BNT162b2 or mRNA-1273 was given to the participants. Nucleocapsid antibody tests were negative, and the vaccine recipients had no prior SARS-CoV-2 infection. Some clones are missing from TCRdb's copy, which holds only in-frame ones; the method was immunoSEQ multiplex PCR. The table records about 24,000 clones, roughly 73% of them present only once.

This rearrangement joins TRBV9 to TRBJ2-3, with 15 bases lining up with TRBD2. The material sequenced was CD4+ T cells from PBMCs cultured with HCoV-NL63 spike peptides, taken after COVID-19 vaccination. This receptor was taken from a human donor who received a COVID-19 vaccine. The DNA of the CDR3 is TGTGCCAGCAGCACCGGACTAGCGGGGGGGCCCACAGATACGCAGTATTTT. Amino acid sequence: CASSTGLAGGPTDTQYF.